This TCR beta chain was documented in a study of blood T cell repertoires in COVID-19. Participants were aged about 18 to 100 years from about 25 US areas. Under the authors' procedure: Reference gene primer amplification gave estimated nucleated cell counts. The repertoire was sequenced with immunoSEQ multiplex PCR; TCRdb's copy has only in-frame clones and lacks some. V, J and clone size are taken as reported in that table, and D and trimming were inferred from the DNA itself. Of approximately 180,000 clones in the sample, 75% to 85% were seen once. This receptor was obtained from a man between 50 and 59 years old who had recovered from COVID-19. The sample taken for sequencing was PBMCs or T cells enriched from blood (not recorded which).

CDR3 protein: CASSQDRGGALDSPLHF. For the CDR3, the DNA is TGTGCCAGCAGCCAAGATCGTGGAGGGGCCCTGGATTCACCCCTCCACTTT. The chain employs TRBV4-2 and TRBJ1-6, with D maybe TRBD1 (5 bases). CDR3 length equals 17 residues. Per the germline V gene, CDR1 is LGHNA and CDR2 is YNFKEQ. Trimming cost V 0 bases and J 8 bases, with 17 bases left between them.